This is a list of T cell receptor beta chains from one sample in a study of neurological immune-mediated disorders. TCRdb independently ran MiXCR on the 5' RACE reads; one entry per CDR3 protein. The sample lists roughly 34,000 distinct CDR3 sequences; 13% were seen once. Sequences were obtained from PBMCs. The receptors stem from a woman between 35 and 50 years old in good health. Each CDR3 is given with its conserved first and last residue. Fields, in order: V gene, D gene, clone size, J gene, CDR3 DNA, CDR3 protein. D genes are given only for firm matches. Only part of the rows carry a size: once, few, many, or a class if the clone is expanded.

V: TRBV29-1
D: TRBD2
size: many
J: TRBJ2-7
DNA: TGCAGCGTGCGCCCTCTAGCGGACGAGCAGTACTTC
CDR3: CSVRPLADEQYF

V: TRBV7-2
D: NA
size: many
J: TRBJ2-3
DNA: TGTGCCAGCAGCTTAGGGTTAGGTTCAGTTTATACAGATACGCAGTATTTT
CDR3: CASSLGLGSVYTDTQYF

V: TRBV2
D: NA
size: NA
J: TRBJ2-7
DNA: TGTGCCAGCAGTGCTCATGGGCTACTCTCGGGCGAGCAGTACTTC
CDR3: CASSAHGLLSGEQYF

V: TRBV5-5
D: NA
size: many
J: TRBJ2-1
DNA: TGTGCCAGCAGCCTTAGTGGAGGGAGCTCCTACAATGAGCAGTTCTTC
CDR3: CASSLSGGSSYNEQFF

V: TRBV20-1
D: NA
size: many
J: TRBJ1-6
DNA: TGCAGTGCTTCTACAGGTGGGACCTCACCCCTCCACTTT
CDR3: CSASTGGTSPLHF

V: TRBV24-1
D: NA
size: many
J: TRBJ2-7
DNA: TGTGCCACCAGTGATCCGACAGTGGCCTACGAGCAGTACTTC
CDR3: CATSDPTVAYEQYF

V: TRBV5-1
D: NA
size: many
J: TRBJ2-3
DNA: TGCGCCAGCAGCTTGGCTGGCGGGATAACAGATACGCAGTATTTT
CDR3: CASSLAGGITDTQYF

V: TRBV7-8
D: TRBD1
size: many
J: TRBJ1-2
DNA: TGTGCCAGCAGCTTAGTGACGCGGGACAGGGCTCATGGCTACACCTTC
CDR3: CASSLVTRDRAHGYTF

V: TRBV6-2/TRBV6-3
D: TRBD1
size: many
J: TRBJ1-5
DNA: TGTGCCAGTGGGACAGGATCAAGCAATCAGCCCCAGCATTTT
CDR3: CASGTGSSNQPQHF

V: TRBV5-1
D: TRBD2
size: many
J: TRBJ2-5
DNA: TGCGCCAGCAGGCCCCCCGGGGGGGGTATCGAGACCCAGTACTTC
CDR3: CASRPPGGGIETQYF

V: TRBV20-1
D: NA
size: many
J: TRBJ2-7
DNA: TGCAGTGCCACCGTGGGGAATGACGAGCAGTACTTC
CDR3: CSATVGNDEQYF

V: TRBV4-2
D: NA
size: many
J: TRBJ2-3
DNA: TGTGCCAGCAGCCCTAAGGCAGGTGATCACACAGATACGCAGTATTTT
CDR3: CASSPKAGDHTDTQYF

V: TRBV10-3
D: TRBD2
size: NA
J: TRBJ2-7
DNA: TGTGCCATCAGCTTAGGACTAGCGGGGACCTACGAGCAGTACTTC
CDR3: CAISLGLAGTYEQYF

V: TRBV27
D: NA
size: many
J: TRBJ1-5
DNA: TGTGCCAGCAGCCCTCGACGATTCGGTAGCGGGCATAGCAATCAGCCCCAGCATTTT
CDR3: CASSPRRFGSGHSNQPQHF

V: TRBV3-1
D: NA
size: many
J: TRBJ1-6
DNA: TGTGCCAGCAGCCAAGATTCACCCCTCCACTTT
CDR3: CASSQDSPLHF

V: TRBV5-1
D: NA
size: medium-sized
J: TRBJ1-2
DNA: TGCGCCAGCAGCTTGTCACAGGGCTATGGCTACACCTTC
CDR3: CASSLSQGYGYTF

V: TRBV11-2
D: TRBD1
size: many
J: TRBJ1-1
DNA: TGTGCCAGCAGCTTAGGAAGGCAGGGGGTCGCCGAAGCTTTCTTT
CDR3: CASSLGRQGVAEAFF

V: TRBV20-1
D: NA
size: NA
J: TRBJ1-1
DNA: TGCAGTGCCTCGGGGGGGACTGAAGCTTTCTTT
CDR3: CSASGGTEAFF

V: TRBV20-1
D: NA
size: many
J: TRBJ2-1
DNA: TGCAGTGCTAGAGATCAGTCACGATACAATGAGCAGTTCTTC
CDR3: CSARDQSRYNEQFF

V: TRBV20-1
D: NA
size: many
J: TRBJ2-3
DNA: TGCAGTGCTAGGGTTCTGGGGGGAGATACGCAGTATTTT
CDR3: CSARVLGGDTQYF

V: TRBV12-3/TRBV12-4
D: TRBD1
size: few
J: TRBJ1-5
DNA: TGTGCCAGCAGTCCGGGACAGACAAATCAGCCCCAGCATTTT
CDR3: CASSPGQTNQPQHF

V: TRBV5-1
D: TRBD1
size: many
J: TRBJ2-2
DNA: TGCGCCAGCAGCCCGGACAGGGCGAACACCGGGGAGCTGTTTTTT
CDR3: CASSPDRANTGELFF

V: TRBV20-1
D: NA
size: many
J: TRBJ1-2
DNA: TGCAGTGCTATTACGGGGGGGGCTTATGGCTACACCTTC
CDR3: CSAITGGAYGYTF

V: TRBV7-9
D: NA
size: NA
J: TRBJ1-3
DNA: TGTGCCAGCAGCGTAGGAAACGTGGCCACCATATATTTT
CDR3: CASSVGNVATIYF